One sample yielded the 25 T cell receptor beta chains listed below, sequenced in a study of T cell responses to AZD1222 COVID-19 vaccine. Generated by immunoSEQ multiplex PCR, the TCRdb table keeps only in-frame clones and is missing some. The data hold 100,000 to 150,000 clones, with over 75% observed a single time. Sequenced here: peripheral blood, sampled 28 days after the second dose of the MenACWY control vaccine. These receptors all come from an adult who received the MenACWY meningococcal vaccine as a control.

The CDR3 sequence: CASSTLGGALIDNEQFF. The CDR3 bases are TGTGCCAGTAGTACCCTGGGCGGAGCACTGATAGACAATGAGCAGTTCTTC. The chain combines TRBV19 with TRBJ2-1; D remains unclear. Trimming left V 4 bases short and J 5 bases short, with 21 bases between. This CDR3 is 17 amino acids long. Germline V gene lookup returns CDR1 LNHDA and CDR2 SQIVND (reference sequence).

This chain connects TRBV6-5 to TRBJ1-2, with D unresolved. The CDR3 length is 13 residues. Trimming pared 5 bases from V and 6 bases from J, leaving 13 bases between. CDR1 is MNHEY and CDR2 is SVGAGI in the germline V gene. CDR3: CASSRHEGNGYTF. The CDR3 bases are TGTGCCAGCAGTCGCCATGAAGGGAATGGCTACACCTTC.

This clone showed up just once. The genes are TRBV10-3 and TRBJ1-6; D is undetermined. The CDR3 consists of 17 residues. Per germline, CDR1 ENHRY and CDR2 SYGVKD. With 4 bases removed from V and 0 bases from J, the gap between germline ends came to 13 bases. CDR3 sequence (DNA): TGTGCCATCAGTGGGGTTCAGCCGAGCTCCTATAATTCACCCCTCCACTTT. Protein sequence: CAISGVQPSSYNSPLHF.

This chain uses TRBV30 with TRBJ1-6; D uncertain. Trimming cost V 1 base and J 4 bases, with 20 bases left between them. The CDR3 extends over 18 amino acids. Germline CDR1 and CDR2: GTSNPN and SVGIG (reference sequence). The CDR3 is CAWSARRSPAPYNSPLHF. CDR3 nucleotide sequence: TGTGCCTGGAGTGCACGCAGGTCCCCCGCTCCTTATAATTCACCCCTCCACTTT. The full variable domain, its missing parts supplied by reference TRBV30 and TRBJ1-6, is SQTIHQWPATLVQPVGSPLSLECTVEGTSNPNLYWYRQAAGRGLQLLFYSVGIGQISSEVPQNLSASRPQDRQFILSSKKLLLSDSGFYLCAWSARRSPAPYNSPLHFGNGTRLTVT.

This clone was seen only once. The J gene is TRBJ2-7, the V gene TRBV3-1 (or the pseudogene TRBV3-2), with TRBD1 as a possible D gene (5 bases). The germline V gene encodes CDR1 LGHDT and CDR2 YNNKEL (reference sequence). CDR3 size: 14 residues. V dropped 1 base and J dropped 1 base, with 8 bases sitting between them. The CDR3 DNA sequence: TGTGCCAGCAGCCAAGGGGGCGGTTCCTACGAGCAGTACTTC. It codes for CASSQGGGSYEQYF.

The V call is TRBV4-2, the J call TRBJ2-6; no definite D call. The ends were cut back, 0 bases at V and 0 bases at J, with 15 bases in the middle. The CDR3 is 19 amino acids. The germline gives CDR1 LGHNA, CDR2 YNFKEQ. CDR3 DNA sequence: TGTGCCAGCAGCCAAGATTCCCCGGGCTATAGCTCTGGGGCCAACGTCCTGACTTTC. Translated, it gives CASSQDSPGYSSGANVLTF.

This clone was seen once. This chain joins TRBV24-1 and TRBJ1-5; D is perhaps TRBD1 (6 bases). Deletions cut 4 bases from V and 7 bases from J, with 16 bases between. Germline V gives CDR1 KGHDR, CDR2 SFDVKD. The CDR3 extends over 15 amino acids. The CDR3 sequence: CATSDPTGTGQPQHF. The CDR3 coding sequence is TGTGCCACCAGTGACCCTACAGGGACTGGGCAGCCCCAGCATTTT.

The genes are TRBV30 and TRBJ2-5; 13 bases line up with TRBD2. The CDR3 is 18 amino acids. In germline, CDR1 is GTSNPN, CDR2 SVGIG (reference sequence). V shed 3 bases, J shed 2 bases, and the junction held 12 bases outside the gene matches. CDR3 nucleotide sequence: TGTGCCTGGAGGAAAAGGGGGACTAGCGGGATGCCTCAAGAGACCCAGTACTTC. Translating it yields CAWRKRGTSGMPQETQYF.

V gene TRBV7-2 combines with J gene TRBJ1-2; D possibly corresponds to TRBD1 (5 bases). V lost 1 base, J lost 4 bases, and 22 bases lay in between. Per the germline V gene, CDR1 is SGHTA and CDR2 is FQGNSA. The CDR3 runs 18 residues. CDR3 in amino acids: CASSLVSSMWTGGYGYTF. The CDR3 bases are TGTGCCAGCAGCTTAGTTTCGTCGATGTGGACCGGGGGCTATGGCTACACCTTC. The full variable domain, with the rest looked up from reference TRBV7-2 and TRBJ1-2, is GAGVSQSPSNKVTEKGKDVELRCDPISGHTALYWYRQSLGQGLEFLIYFQGNSAPDKSGLPSDRFSAERTGGSVSTLTIQRTQQEDSAVYLCASSLVSSMWTGGYGYTFGSGTRLTVV.

The chain uses TRBV11-3 and TRBJ1-1, with a possible D match to TRBD1 (5 bases). The CDR3 totals 13 residues. The V gene lost 3 bases and the J gene lost 7 bases, with 12 bases spanning the gap. Germline-derived CDR1 and CDR2 are SGHNT and YENEEA. The CDR3 here is CASSLGEGFEAFF. In nucleotides, the CDR3 is TGTGCCAGCAGCTTGGGGGAAGGGTTTGAAGCTTTCTTT. Full variable domain (missing parts from reference TRBV11-3 and TRBJ1-1): EAGVVQSPRYKIIEKKQPVAFWCNPISGHNTLYWYLQNLGQGPELLIRYENEEAVDDSQLPKDRFSAERLKGVDSTLKIQPAELGDSAVYLCASSLGEGFEAFFGQGTRLTVV.

The J gene is TRBJ1-6, the V gene TRBV10-2; a weak D match, TRBD1 (6 bases). In germline, CDR1 is WSHSY, CDR2 SAAADI. The CDR3 has 14 residues. V was trimmed by 4 bases and J by 8 bases, leaving 12 bases between them. Written as DNA, the CDR3 is TGCGCCAGCAGTGGGGGGGGCCTAGATTCACCCCTCCACTTT. This encodes CASSGGGLDSPLHF.

This CDR3 is CASSSDSFSYEQYF. CDR3 DNA: TGTGCCAGCAGCTCGGACAGTTTCTCCTACGAGCAGTACTTC. The V and J genes are TRBV11-2 and TRBJ2-7; D perhaps matches TRBD1 (6 bases). The CDR3 runs 14 residues. CDR1 is SGHAT, CDR2 FQNNGV, per germline. V was cut by 4 bases and J by 0 bases, with 10 bases left in between.

This chain uses TRBV7-8 with TRBJ2-3; D is uncertain. The CDR3 runs 12 residues. Trimming took off 2 bases at V and 3 bases at J, with 3 bases between the two ends. From germline, CDR1 is SGHVS and CDR2 FQNEAQ. CDR3 in DNA: TGTGCCAGCAGCTTATTTACAGATACGCAGTATTTT. It is translated as CASSLFTDTQYF.

The chain is built from TRBV5-5 and TRBJ2-3; 15 bases align to TRBD2. This CDR3 has 16 amino acids. V was clipped by 4 bases and J by 7 bases; unmatched bases: 7. Germline CDR1 is SGHKS and CDR2 is YYEKEE (reference sequence). Written as DNA, the CDR3 is TGTGCCAGCAGCCAGCGGACTAGCGGGGGGGCCCATACGCAGTATTTT. As protein: CASSQRTSGGAHTQYF.

CDR3 loop: CASSTRGQGGHGYTF. CDR3 nucleotides: TGTGCCAGTAGTACGCGAGGACAGGGCGGACATGGCTACACCTTC. J is TRBJ1-2 and V is TRBV19; 8 bases match TRBD1. This CDR3 is 15 amino acids long. V dropped 4 bases and J dropped 6; count of bases not matched to a gene: 10. The V gene's germline CDR1 is LNHDA and CDR2 SQIVND (reference sequence).

V is TRBV7-9 and J is TRBJ2-5, with D perhaps matching TRBD2 (5 bases). Trimming took 3 bases from V and 4 from J, leaving 12 bases between them. The CDR3 is 14 residues long. CDR1 is SEHNR and CDR2 is FQNEAQ in the germline V gene (reference sequence). The CDR3 nucleotides read TGTGCCAGCAGCTTGAGAGCGGCCCCAGAGACCCAGTACTTC. Translating gives CASSLRAAPETQYF. Full variable domain (outside the CDR3, taken from reference TRBV7-9 and TRBJ2-5): DTGVSQNPRHKITKRGQNVTFRCDPISEHNRLYWYRQTLGQGPEFLTYFQNEAQLEKSRLLSDRFSAERPKGSFSTLEIQRTEQGDSAMYLCASSLRAAPETQYFGPGTRLLVL.

CDR3 sequence (DNA): TGCGCCAGCAGCTTGGGTTGGGGCAGGGGGGTCGAAGAGACCCAGTACTTC. Translation: CASSLGWGRGVEETQYF. J is TRBJ2-5 and V is TRBV5-1; perhaps TRBD1 as D (7 bases). V shed 0 bases and J shed 3 bases, with 18 bases lying between them. Germline CDR1 reads SGHRS; CDR2 reads YFSETQ. This CDR3 has 17 residues.

The chain recombines TRBV7-9 with TRBJ2-3; TRBD2 aligns across 15 bases. Per the germline V gene, CDR1 is SEHNR and CDR2 is FQNEAQ (reference sequence). After removal of 6 bases from V and 0 bases from J, the junction contained 4 bases not matched to a gene. The CDR3 is 17 residues long. CDR3 coding DNA: TGTGCCAGCAGGGATGGACTAGCGGGGGGGAGCACAGATACGCAGTATTTT. As protein: CASRDGLAGGSTDTQYF.

The J gene is TRBJ2-2, the V gene TRBV5-4; 9 nucleotides match TRBD2. The CDR3 has 16 residues. Looked up from germline, CDR1 is SGHNT and CDR2 is YYREEE (reference sequence). The ends lost 3 bases at V and 3 bases at J; junction bases unmatched: 6. CDR3 DNA sequence: TGTGCCAGCAGCTCGGCACTAGCGGGCCACACCGGGGAGCTGTTTTTT. Residues: CASSSALAGHTGELFF.

The gene calls are TRBV19 and TRBJ1-5, with D perhaps matching TRBD1 (6 bases). The CDR3 has 15 amino acids. Germline V lookup: CDR1 LNHDA, CDR2 SQIVND (reference sequence). Trimming shortened V by 7 bases and J by 1 base, and 14 bases separated the two germline ends. CDR3: CASNPQGASNQPQHF. CDR3 sequence (DNA): TGTGCCAGTAACCCACAGGGCGCAAGCAATCAGCCCCAGCATTTT.

This rearrangement joins TRBV18 to TRBJ2-5; D is uncertain. Germline-derived CDR1 and CDR2 are KGHSH and LQKENI. The CDR3 runs 13 residues. Trimming took off 1 base at V and 5 bases at J, with 8 bases between the two ends. In DNA, the CDR3 is TGTGCCAGCTCACCACAGAGTGGCGAGACCCAGTACTTC. This translates into CASSPQSGETQYF.

The chain carries TRBV5-4 and TRBJ2-2; the D is unclear. The CDR3 consists of 15 residues. V was clipped by 0 bases and J by 2 bases, with 8 bases between them. The germline gives CDR1 SGHNT, CDR2 YYREEE (reference sequence). CDR3 in amino acids: CASSLATKNTGELFF. CDR3 coding DNA: TGTGCCAGCAGCTTGGCGACCAAAAACACCGGGGAGCTGTTTTTT. Filled out from reference TRBV5-4 and TRBJ2-2, the complete variable domain reads ETGVTQSPTHLIKTRGQQVTLRCSSQSGHNTVSWYQQALGQGPQFIFQYYREEENGRGNFPPRFSGLQFPNYSSELNVNALELDDSALYLCASSLATKNTGELFFGEGSRLTVL.

V is TRBV5-6 and J is TRBJ1-4, with TRBD1 identical over 7 bases. The CDR3 contains 18 residues. With V trimmed by 3 bases and J by 3 bases, 14 bases remained unmatched. Germline lookup yields CDR1 SGHDT and CDR2 YYEEEE. The chain's CDR3 is CASSSLHRGDSANEKLFF. CDR3 nucleotide sequence: TGTGCCAGCAGCTCATTACACAGGGGTGATTCGGCTAATGAAAAACTGTTTTTT.

Only a few counts were recorded for this clone. The chain combines TRBV4-2 with TRBJ1-2, with D uncertain. The CDR3 spans 15 residues. V lost 1 base to trimming and J lost 0 bases, with 9 bases between them. Germline V lookup: CDR1 LGHNA, CDR2 YNFKEQ. This CDR3 is CASSQATTPNYGYTF. The CDR3 coding sequence is TGTGCCAGCAGCCAAGCTACAACTCCTAACTATGGCTACACCTTC.

V usage is TRBV7-2 and J usage is TRBJ1-2; D not certain. This CDR3 is built from 14 residues. Germline V gives CDR1 SGHTA, CDR2 FQGNSA. V dropped 1 base and J dropped 2 bases, with 8 bases sitting between them. The CDR3, as DNA: TGTGCCAGCAGCTTAGAGTCGGCAAACTATGGCTACACCTTC. Its translation is CASSLESANYGYTF.